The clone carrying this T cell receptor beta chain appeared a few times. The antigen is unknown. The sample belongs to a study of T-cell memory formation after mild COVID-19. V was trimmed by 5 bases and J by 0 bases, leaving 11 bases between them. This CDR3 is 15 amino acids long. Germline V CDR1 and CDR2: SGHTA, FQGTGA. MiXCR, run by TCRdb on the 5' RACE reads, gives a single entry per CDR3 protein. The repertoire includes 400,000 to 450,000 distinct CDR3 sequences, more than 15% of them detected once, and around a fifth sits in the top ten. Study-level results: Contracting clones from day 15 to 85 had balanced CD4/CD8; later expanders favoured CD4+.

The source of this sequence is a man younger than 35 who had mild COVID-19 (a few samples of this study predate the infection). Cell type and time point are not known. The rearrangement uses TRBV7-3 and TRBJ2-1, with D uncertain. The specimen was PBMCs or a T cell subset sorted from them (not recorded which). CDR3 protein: CASSPQSDSYNEQFF. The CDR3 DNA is TGTGCCAGCAGCCCCCAGTCGGACTCCTACAATGAGCAGTTCTTC.